The 27 T cell receptor beta chains below all came from one sample that was sequenced in a study of shared clonotypes between healthy human individuals. Data came from immunoSEQ multiplex PCR; TCRdb stores just in-frame clones and leaves some out. The table lists 300,000 to 400,000 clones, about 74% of them singletons. The material sequenced was memory CD4+ T cells sorted from blood. The subset is: CD45RA-negative fraction. Every receptor here comes from a man aged 30 to 45 in good health.

This clone showed up many times. This specimen includes other DNA sequences encoding the same CDR3. This sequence joins TRBV6-5 and TRBJ2-7; possibly TRBD1 or TRBD2 for D (6 bases each). V shed 5 bases and J shed 1 base, with 12 bases lying between them. Germline CDR1 MNHEY, CDR2 SVGAGI. The CDR3 is made up of 14 amino acids. CDR3 sequence: CASSRQGGSYEQYF. Here the CDR3 DNA reads TGTGCCAGCAGTCGTCAAGGGGGGTCCTACGAGCAGTACTTC.

This clone was counted between two and nine times. This chain uses TRBV11-3 with TRBJ2-1, with D perhaps matching TRBD1 (6 bases). The CDR3 is 15 amino acids. The ends were cut back, 4 bases at V and 0 bases at J, with 10 bases in the middle. The germline V gene encodes CDR1 SGHNT and CDR2 YENEEA. The CDR3 here is CASSYGQPSYNEQFF. The CDR3, as DNA: TGTGCCAGCAGCTACGGACAGCCCTCCTACAATGAGCAGTTCTTC.

The sample holds a few counts of this clone. The chain joins TRBV5-4 to TRBJ1-1, with 12 bases matching TRBD1. There are 15 residues in the CDR3. V lost 5 bases, J lost 4 bases, and 6 bases stayed unmatched. The germline V gene has CDR1 SGHNT and CDR2 YYREEE (reference sequence). DNA of the CDR3: TGTGCCAGCAGTCGGGGACAGGGGGCAGTCACTGAAGCTTTCTTT. Translating gives CASSRGQGAVTEAFF.

CDR3 DNA sequence: TGTGCTAGTGCGCGGGACAGCAACTATGGCTACACCTTC. Protein: CASARDSNYGYTF. This chain connects TRBV12-5 to TRBJ1-2; 7 bases line up with TRBD1. This CDR3 spans 13 amino acids. Per germline, CDR1 LGHNT and CDR2 FRNRAP. With 7 bases clipped from V and 2 bases from J, the junction kept 4 bases outside the gene matches.

J is TRBJ1-3 and V is TRBV4-3; D remains ambiguous. Germline V gene lookup returns CDR1 LGHNA and CDR2 YSLEER. The V end was cut by 0 bases, the J end by 0 bases, with 6 bases between. The CDR3 length is 15 residues. CDR3 amino acids: CASSQEFGSGNTIYF. The CDR3, as DNA: TGCGCCAGCAGCCAAGAGTTTGGCTCTGGAAACACCATATATTTT.

The chain is built from TRBV27 and TRBJ2-3; 7 positions match TRBD2. This CDR3 region has 15 residues. CDR1 is MNHEY, CDR2 SMNVEV, per germline (reference sequence). Trimming removed 5 bases from V and 2 bases from J; junction bases left unmatched: 7. CDR3 coding DNA: TGTGCCAGCAGTCGTCTAGGGAGGGCCACAGATACGCAGTATTTT. It translates to CASSRLGRATDTQYF.

The chain recombines TRBV7-2 with TRBJ1-2, with 9 bases lining up with TRBD1. V trimming: 3 bases; J trimming: 8 bases; junction bases outside the gene matches: 7. The CDR3 extends over 14 amino acids. The V gene's germline CDR1 is SGHTA and CDR2 FQGNSA. The CDR3 is CASSFGQGLGGYTF. DNA of the CDR3: TGTGCCAGCAGCTTCGGACAGGGGTTGGGCGGCTACACCTTC.

V is TRBV7-9 and J is TRBJ1-6; unclear D gene. Germline CDR1 reads SEHNR; CDR2 reads FQNEAQ (reference sequence). Trimming cost V 5 bases and J 5 bases, with 16 bases left between them. The CDR3 is made up of 16 amino acids. The CDR3 nucleotides read TGTGCCAGCAGCGCGTTCCCGGGCAGGAATAATTCACCCCTCCACTTT. Protein: CASSAFPGRNNSPLHF.

The V gene is TRBV15, the J gene TRBJ2-2; D unresolved. V dropped 3 bases and J dropped 0 bases, with 11 bases sitting between them. The length of the CDR3 is 16 residues. Germline V gene lookup returns CDR1 LNHNV and CDR2 YYDKDF (reference sequence). The CDR3 sequence is CATSSLAPANTGELFF. DNA for the CDR3: TGTGCCACCAGCAGTCTGGCCCCCGCGAACACCGGGGAGCTGTTTTTT.

This sequence joins TRBV28 and TRBJ1-2, with D maybe TRBD1 (5 bases). CDR1 is MDHEN, CDR2 SYDVKM, per germline. Trimming removed 7 bases from V and 5 bases from J, with 17 bases in between. This CDR3 region has 14 residues. CDR3 amino acids: CASNQGVRNYGYTF. CDR3 bases: TGTGCCAGCAACCAAGGGGTTAGAAATTATGGCTACACCTTC.

The chain has TRBV5-6 and TRBJ1-1; tentatively, D is TRBD1 (6 bases). This CDR3 has 15 amino acids. The germline V and J ends were trimmed by 2 bases and 3 bases, with 14 bases remaining between them. The germline CDR1 and CDR2 sequences are SGHDT and YYEEEE. CDR3 protein: CASSFWGAGYTEAFF. In DNA, the CDR3 is TGTGCCAGCAGCTTTTGGGGGGCCGGGTACACTGAAGCTTTCTTT.

The CDR3 region is CASSQGSRATEAFF. The CDR3 nucleotides read TGCGCCAGCAGCCAAGGAAGTAGGGCCACTGAAGCTTTCTTT. The rearrangement joins TRBV4-1 to TRBJ1-1; D is unresolved. The ends were cut back, 1 base at V and 4 bases at J, with 10 bases in the middle. Per the germline V gene, CDR1 is MGHRA and CDR2 is YSYEKL. The CDR3 sequence is 14 residues long.

This clone came up a few times. The chain combines TRBV11-3 with TRBJ2-7, with 9 bases identical to TRBD2. CDR1 is SGHNT and CDR2 is YENEEA in the germline V gene. This CDR3 is built from 15 residues. J gave up 5 bases and V 5 bases, and 10 bases lay outside the gene matches. DNA of the CDR3: TGTGCCAGCAGCCCAGGGGCTAGCGGGACCCACGAGCAGTACTTC. It codes for CASSPGASGTHEQYF.

This clone turned up a few times. The V call is TRBV5-1, the J call TRBJ1-5; 10 nucleotides line up with TRBD1. V trimming: 0 bases; J trimming: 5 bases; junction bases outside the gene matches: 5. The germline V gene has CDR1 SGHRS and CDR2 YFSETQ. The CDR3 contains 16 residues. CDR3 coding DNA: TGCGCCAGCAGCTTGGATCGGGACAGGGGTTATCAGCCCCAGCATTTT. It encodes CASSLDRDRGYQPQHF. The whole variable domain, filled in from reference TRBV5-1 and TRBJ1-5, reads KAGVTQTPRYLIKTRGQQVTLSCSPISGHRSVSWYQQTPGQGLQFLFEYFSETQRNKGNFPGRFSGRQFSNSRSEMNVSTLELGDSALYLCASSLDRDRGYQPQHFGDGTRLSIL.

A remark on this clone: A much larger clone is a single base away; this may be a read error. The gene calls are TRBV27 and TRBJ2-1; tentative D call: TRBD2 (5 bases). The CDR3 sequence is 13 residues long. From germline, CDR1 is MNHEY and CDR2 SMNVEV (reference sequence). CDR3 DNA sequence: TGTGCCAGCAGCCGCTGGACCGGGAATGAGCAGCTCTTC. The encoded protein is CASSRWTGNEQLF.

The chain employs TRBV5-1 and TRBJ2-3, with 14 positions matching TRBD2. J gave up 5 bases and V 7 bases, and 0 bases lay outside the gene matches. CDR3 length: 13 amino acids. Germline loops: CDR1 SGHRS, CDR2 YFSETQ. CDR3 protein: CASGLAGGDTQYF. The CDR3 coding sequence is TGCGCCAGCGGACTAGCGGGAGGAGATACGCAGTATTTT.

The chain couples TRBV27 to TRBJ2-1, with 12 bases that match TRBD2. The germline CDR1 and CDR2 sequences are MNHEY and SMNVEV (reference sequence). The CDR3 contains 14 residues. V was pared by 8 bases and J by 7 bases, with 6 bases of the junction left unmatched. The CDR3 here is CASSGLAGMNEQFF. In nucleotides, the CDR3 is TGTGCCAGCTCCGGACTAGCGGGAATGAATGAGCAGTTCTTC.

As regards this clone: An end of the junction differs from the germline gene, which may be a read error. The gene calls are TRBV7-4 and TRBJ2-2; 12 bases are a match to TRBD2. This CDR3 region has 12 residues. Germline CDR1 reads SGHVT; CDR2 reads SQSDAQ. Here the CDR3 DNA reads TGCTTGGGGACTAGCGGGCCCGGGGAGCTGTTTTTT. Translation gives CLGTSGPGELFF.

This clone was observed a single time. The gene calls are TRBV5-1 and TRBJ2-1; the match to TRBD2 covers 11 bases. The CDR3 is 15 residues long. Germline loops: CDR1 SGHRS, CDR2 YFSETQ. With 5 bases clipped from V and 8 bases from J, the junction kept 9 bases outside the gene matches. The CDR3 coding sequence is TGCGCCAGCAGGGAACTAGCGGGAGCTGATGATGAGCAGTTCTTC. Its translation: CASRELAGADDEQFF. Together with reference TRBV5-1 and TRBJ2-1, the CDR3 gives the full variable domain: KAGVTQTPRYLIKTRGQQVTLSCSPISGHRSVSWYQQTPGQGLQFLFEYFSETQRNKGNFPGRFSGRQFSNSRSEMNVSTLELGDSALYLCASRELAGADDEQFFGPGTRLTVL.

The chain links TRBV2 to TRBJ1-4, with D unclear. The CDR3 sequence is 16 residues long. The V end lost 6 bases, the J end lost 2 bases, and 16 bases lay between the germline ends. CDR1 is SNHLY and CDR2 is FYNNEI in the germline V gene. DNA for the CDR3: TGTGCCAGCAGGGACCAAACATGGCGGACTAATGAAAAACTGTTTTTT. It translates to CASRDQTWRTNEKLFF.

This chain joins TRBV6-5 and TRBJ2-7; tentative D call: TRBD2 (6 bases). This CDR3 spans 16 amino acids. Germline values: CDR1 MNHEY, CDR2 SVGAGI. The V end was cut by 0 bases, the J end by 3 bases, with 15 bases between. CDR3 residues: CASSYSRERVNYEQYF. CDR3 DNA: TGTGCCAGCAGTTACTCGAGAGAGCGGGTAAACTACGAGCAGTACTTC.

The chain uses TRBV19 and TRBJ2-1; D is unresolved. The V end was cut by 5 bases, the J end by 4 bases, with 15 bases between. Germline V gene sequence: CDR1 LNHDA, CDR2 SQIVND (reference sequence). This CDR3 region has 15 residues. The CDR3 region has the DNA TGTGCCAGTAGTCTGGCCACTTGGTTTTACAATGAGCAGTTCTTC. As protein: CASSLATWFYNEQFF.

This clone was seen many times. The gene calls are TRBV2 and TRBJ1-5, with D uncertain. This CDR3 region has 14 residues. Trimming left V 10 bases short and J 1 base short, with 14 bases between. In germline, CDR1 is SNHLY, CDR2 FYNNEI. In nucleotides, the CDR3 is TGTGCCACCAGGTCAGGTTTGAGCAATCAGCCCCAGCATTTT. It is translated as CATRSGLSNQPQHF.

The rearrangement joins TRBV29-1 to TRBJ1-1, with D perhaps TRBD1 (6 bases). CDR1 SQVTM and CDR2 ANQGSEA come from the germline V gene. Trimming pared 6 bases from V and 8 bases from J, leaving 22 bases between. This CDR3 has 14 amino acids. CDR3 protein: CSVAQQTGLSEAFF. In nucleotides, the CDR3 is TGCAGCGTGGCCCAACAGACAGGTCTGTCCGAAGCTTTCTTT. The whole variable domain, filled in from reference TRBV29-1 and TRBJ1-1, reads SAVISQKPSRDICQRGTSLTIQCQVDSQVTMMFWYRQQPGQSLTLIATANQGSEATYESGFVIDKFPISRPNLTFSTLTVSNMSPEDSSIYLCSVAQQTGLSEAFFGQGTRLTVV.

The rearrangement links TRBV6-5 to TRBJ2-7, with D possibly being TRBD1 (8 bases). The germline V gene has CDR1 MNHEY and CDR2 SVGAGI. Deletions cut 6 bases from V and 5 bases from J, with 20 bases between. The CDR3 sequence is 15 residues long. CDR3: CASSRVTGGEDEQYF. The CDR3 bases are TGTGCCAGCAGCCGAGTTACAGGGGGGGAGGACGAGCAGTACTTC.

This clone was recorded a few times. This chain connects TRBV2 to TRBJ2-5, with a possible D match to TRBD1 (7 bases). Trimming shortened V by 8 bases and J by 7 bases, and 14 bases separated the two germline ends. Germline values: CDR1 SNHLY, CDR2 FYNNEI. CDR3 length: 12 amino acids. CDR3: CASVAGGWTQYF. The DNA of the CDR3 is TGTGCCAGCGTGGCAGGGGGGTGGACCCAGTACTTC.

The chain links TRBV2 to TRBJ1-5; 11 bases are shared with TRBD1. This CDR3 region has 15 residues. Looked up from germline, CDR1 is SNHLY and CDR2 is FYNNEI. The ends lost 3 bases at V and 8 bases at J; junction bases unmatched: 6. DNA for the CDR3: TGTGCCAGCAGTGACCGGACAGGGGGCTTTAAGCCCCAGCATTTT. It is translated as CASSDRTGGFKPQHF.